These 7 T cell receptor beta chains originate from one sample sequenced in a study of breast tumors, draining lymph nodes, adjacent tissues. TCRdb reprocessed the multiplex PCR reads with MiXCR, giving one entry per CDR3 protein. The data show more than 200,000 distinct CDR3 sequences, 32% seen once. Breast cancer patients provided tissue from their axillary draining lymph nodes. What was sequenced was axillary lymph node tissue. These receptors all stem from a female donor with breast cancer. Some clones in this sample may be carry-over from other donors' samples.

This clonotype came up a few times. This clone may be a read error of a much larger clone one base away. V is TRBV9 and J is TRBJ2-5; 10 bases agree with TRBD1. The CDR3 is made up of 17 amino acids. The V and J ends lost 2 bases and 7 bases, in that order; junction bases with no gene match: 14. Germline loops: CDR1 SGDLS, CDR2 YYNGEE. As DNA, the CDR3 is TGTGCCAGCAGCGTCGGGGCCCGGGACAGGGGAAAAGCGACCCAGTACTTC. Translated, it gives CASSVGARDRGKATQYF.

The chain carries TRBV10-2 and TRBJ2-5; 12 nucleotides match TRBD2. Germline trimming cut 0 bases from V and 2 bases from J; bases unmatched to any gene: 1. Germline values: CDR1 WSHSY, CDR2 SAAADI. The length of the CDR3 is 16 residues. CDR3 protein: CASSESGTSGQETQYF. The CDR3 nucleotides read TGCGCCAGCAGTGAGTCGGGGACTAGCGGGCAAGAGACCCAGTACTTC.

J is TRBJ1-2 and V is TRBV25-1, with TRBD1 identical over 7 bases. The CDR3 extends over 13 amino acids. V dropped 8 bases and J dropped 13; count of bases not matched to a gene: 16. Germline V gives CDR1 MGHDK, CDR2 SYGVNS. CDR3 in amino acids: CASETTGQSYITF. Here the CDR3 DNA reads TGTGCCAGCGAGACCACGGGACAGTCCTACATCACCTTC.

Comments on this clonotype: A read error may explain this, as a much larger clone is one base away. The chain combines TRBV6-1 with TRBJ2-5; D gene uncertain. V shed 7 bases and J shed 13 bases, with 16 bases lying between them. Looked up from germline, CDR1 is MNHNS and CDR2 is SASEGT. The CDR3 has 11 amino acids. CDR3: CASKNIYERYF. The CDR3, as DNA: TGTGCCAGCAAGAATATTTACGAGCGGTACTTC.

The chain's CDR3 is CASRRTGTAGTPNSPLHF. The CDR3 coding sequence is TGTGCCAGCAGGAGGACTGGAACCGCCGGGACACCGAATTCACCCCTCCACTTT. This rearrangement joins TRBV6-2 or TRBV6-3 to TRBJ1-6; D is possibly TRBD1 (6 bases). V lost 6 bases and J 7 bases, leaving 25 bases between the germline ends. Germline V gives CDR1 MNHEY, CDR2 SVGEGT. There are 18 residues in the CDR3.

The chain recombines TRBV6-1 with TRBJ1-1, with 7 bases aligning to TRBD1. Trimming at V came to 7 bases and at J to 1 base, leaving 3 bases not matched to a gene. Per the germline V gene, CDR1 is MNHNS and CDR2 is SASEGT. The CDR3 has 13 residues. The CDR3 loop is CASKRTGNTEAFF. The CDR3 DNA follows: TGTGCCAGCAAGCGGACAGGGAACACTGAAGCTTTCTTT.

A word on this clonotype: The junction shows a germline mismatch at one end, possibly a read error. V usage is TRBV2 and J usage is TRBJ1-2, with D uncertain. The CDR3 has 12 residues. CDR1 and CDR2 from the germline V gene are SNHLY and FYNNEI. The CDR3 loop is CASRDVQYGHIF. The CDR3 DNA reads as TGTGCCAGCAGGGACGTACAATATGGGCACATCTTC.